One and the same sample provided the 3 T cell receptor beta chains below, sequenced in a study of cytomegalovirus exposure and HLA in healthy donors. PCR was performed using 60 Vbeta and 13 Jbeta primers. Measured with immunoSEQ multiplex PCR; TCRdb has only the in-frame clones, and not every one. The profile shows about 120,000 clones, under 90% of them singletons. Source material: PBMCs. The origin of the receptors is a woman between 40 and 55 years old in good health and CMV-seronegative.

The gene calls are TRBV5-1 and TRBJ2-5; D is perhaps TRBD1 (5 bases). Germline V gene data show CDR1 as SGHRS and CDR2 as YFSETQ. Trimming removed 0 bases from V and 3 bases from J, with 12 bases in between. CDR3 size: 15 residues. This CDR3 is CASSLAGHSKETQYF. DNA of the CDR3: TGCGCCAGCAGCTTGGCCGGACACAGCAAAGAGACCCAGTACTTC.

This clone was observed a few times. The rearrangement uses TRBV29-1 and TRBJ1-2; D is unresolved. The CDR3 consists of 12 residues. Looked up from germline, CDR1 is SQVTM and CDR2 is ANQGSEA. The V and J ends lost 4 bases and 6 bases respectively, with 12 bases between them. This CDR3 is CSVASGRDGYTF. The CDR3 nucleotides read TGCAGCGTTGCTTCAGGTAGAGATGGCTACACCTTC.

V is TRBV28 and J is TRBJ2-4, with D possibly being TRBD1 (6 bases). Germline V gene lookup returns CDR1 MDHEN and CDR2 SYDVKM. Between the trimmed V and J ends, which lost 6 bases and 0 bases, there was a span of 15 bases. This CDR3 spans 16 amino acids. CDR3 loop: CASRLQGLSAKNIQYF. CDR3 coding DNA: TGTGCCAGCAGACTACAGGGTTTATCAGCCAAAAACATTCAGTACTTC. The variable domain in full, completed from reference TRBV28 and TRBJ2-4, reads DVKVTQSSRYLVKRTGEKVFLECVQDMDHENMFWYRQDPGLGLRLIYFSYDVKMKEKGDIPEGYSVSREKKERFSLILESASTNQTSMYLCASRLQGLSAKNIQYFGAGTRLSVL.